This T cell receptor (beta chain) was retrieved from a study of T-cell memory formation after mild COVID-19. The table lists this clonotype with many counts. A single record per CDR3 protein comes from TCRdb applying MiXCR to the 5' RACE reads. The sample carries roughly 200,000 distinct CDR3 sequences, more than 8% recorded once. The germline V and J ends were trimmed by 3 bases and 5 bases, with 17 bases remaining between them. The CDR3 runs 15 residues. The V gene's germline CDR1 is DFQATT and CDR2 SNEGSKA (reference sequence). The chain joins TRBV20-1 to TRBJ1-5; D unresolved. This receptor was identified in a man between 18 and 29 years old who had mild COVID-19 (a few samples of this study predate the infection). Cell type and time point are not known. The sequenced material came from PBMCs or a T cell subset sorted from them (not recorded which). For the CDR3, the DNA is TGCAGTGCTAGGGATCCCGGGCTTGGGGATCAGCCCCAGCATTTT. Protein sequence: CSARDPGLGDQPQHF.